The clone carrying this T cell receptor (beta chain) was counted ten times or more. Its antigen is unidentified. The CDR3 consists of 13 residues. Trimming took 5 bases from V and 6 from J, leaving 11 bases between them. The sample is drawn from a study of T cells in Graves' hyperthyroidism and ophthalmopathy. PBMCs were collected from a 10 ml volume of fresh peripheral blood. Study outcomes and limitations: Ophthalmopathy got predicted by the model a median 6.5 months before its onset. Clonotypes that were expanded in thyroid above 0.001 mostly appeared in blood too.

From RNA transcripts, TCR beta CDR3 regions were amplified. With the HTBI primer set, the TCR CDR3 went through a first round of RT-PCR. MiXCR, run by TCRdb on the multiplex PCR reads, gives a single entry per CDR3 protein. Counted here are approximately 740,000 distinct CDR3 sequences, roughly 15% occurring once; the ten biggest clones make up about 10%. Sequences were obtained from blood. This clonotype originated in a woman aged 18-29 years with Graves' hyperthyroidism. The V and J genes are TRBV12-3 or TRBV12-4 and TRBJ1-5, with D maybe TRBD1 (5 bases). The CDR3 nucleotides read TGTGCCAGCAGTCAAGGGGAGGGTCAGCCCCAGCATTTT. This sequence encodes CASSQGEGQPQHF.